The 32 T cell receptor beta chains listed next were all sequenced from one sample in a study of control samples from healthy donors and cancer patients. The protocol was immunoSEQ multiplex PCR, while the TCRdb copy is restricted to in-frame clones and leaves out a portion. The profile shows 40,000 to 65,000 clones, approximately 86% of them singletons. Specimen: PBMCs. These TCRs come from a man between 60 and 75 years old with head and neck cancer.

V gene TRBV15 combines with J gene TRBJ1-5; D not resolved. This CDR3 contains 15 residues. CDR1 and CDR2 from the germline V gene are LNHNV and YYDKDF (reference sequence). The V gene lost 1 base and the J gene lost 3 bases, with 10 bases spanning the gap. CDR3 DNA sequence: TGTGCCACCAGCAGAGTGGGTACAGACAATCAGCCCCAGCATTTT. It translates to CATSRVGTDNQPQHF. Complete variable domain (other parts from reference TRBV15 and TRBJ1-5): DAMVIQNPRYQVTQFGKPVTLSCSQTLNHNVMYWYQQKSSQAPKLLFHYYDKDFNNEADTPDNFQSRRPNTSFCFLDIRSPGLGDTAMYLCATSRVGTDNQPQHFGDGTRLSIL.

This clone occurred once. J is TRBJ2-1 and V is TRBV2; 16 nucleotides align to TRBD2. The CDR3 contains 17 residues. With 2 bases clipped from V and 6 bases from J, the junction kept 4 bases outside the gene matches. The germline CDR1 and CDR2 sequences are SNHLY and FYNNEI. CDR3 DNA sequence: TGTGCCAGCAGTGAACCGGGGACTAGCGGGAGGGTCAATGAGCAGTTCTTC. Protein product: CASSEPGTSGRVNEQFF.

The CDR3 region has the DNA TGTGCCAGCAGCATGACAGGGACCGGAAACACCATATATTTT. Translated, it gives CASSMTGTGNTIYF. V is TRBV7-2 and J is TRBJ1-3, with TRBD1 matching over 7 bases. The V segment lost 5 bases and the J segment 4 bases; nucleotides outside the gene matches: 5. The germline gives CDR1 SGHTA, CDR2 FQGNSA. CDR3 length: 14 residues.

This clone was observed a single time. The CDR3 loop reads CASRLQVQETQYF. In nucleotides, the CDR3 is TGTGCCAGCAGACTACAGGTCCAAGAGACCCAGTACTTC. The chain combines TRBV6-6 with TRBJ2-5; a possible D gene is TRBD1 (5 bases). Per germline, CDR1 MNHNY and CDR2 SVGAGI (reference sequence). The V end was cut by 6 bases, the J end by 1 base, with 9 bases between. The CDR3 totals 13 residues.

J is TRBJ2-7 and V is TRBV6-2 or TRBV6-3; the D gene is possibly TRBD1 (6 bases). Between the trimmed V and J ends, which lost 2 bases and 4 bases, there was a span of 15 bases. Germline CDR1 is MNHEY and CDR2 is SVGEGT. The CDR3 is 15 residues long. CDR3 amino acids: CASSYHGTSDYEQYF. CDR3 sequence (DNA): TGTGCCAGCAGTTACCACGGGACATCGGATTACGAGCAGTACTTC.

Concerning this clone: The junction departs from germline at one end; a sequencing error may be responsible. The V gene is TRBV5-1, the J gene TRBJ2-7, with a weak D call TRBD2 (7 bases). CDR1 SGHRS and CDR2 YFSETQ come from the germline V gene. The CDR3 has 14 amino acids. The CDR3 DNA follows: TGCGCCCGCAGCTTGGGGGGGGGCCCCTACGAGCAGTACTTC. Encoded protein: CARSLGGGPYEQYF.

V gene TRBV6-5 combines with J gene TRBJ2-3; D remains unclear. V was shortened by 6 bases and J by 3 bases, with 7 bases between the two germline ends. Per the germline V gene, CDR1 is MNHEY and CDR2 is SVGAGI. This CDR3 has 12 amino acids. CDR3 loop: CASRATTDTQYF. The CDR3 nucleotides are TGTGCCAGCAGAGCCACAACAGATACGCAGTATTTT.

This clone was seen just once. This chain's CDR3 is CASRRGGPDYGYTF. The CDR3 DNA reads as TGTGCCAGCAGACGCGGGGGGCCCGACTATGGCTACACCTTC. This rearrangement joins TRBV5-8 to TRBJ1-2; possible D gene TRBD1, 6 bases. Per germline, CDR1 SGHTS and CDR2 YDEGEE. CDR3 length: 14 residues. V lost 5 bases, J lost 3 bases, and 14 bases lay in between.

The chain carries TRBV15 and TRBJ1-4; D might be TRBD1 (6 bases). The CDR3 is made up of 14 amino acids. V lost 3 bases and J 8 bases, leaving 13 bases between the germline ends. Germline V gene sequence: CDR1 LNHNV, CDR2 YYDKDF (reference sequence). The CDR3 is CATSSGQSGEKLFF. The CDR3 nucleotides read TGTGCCACCAGCAGTGGACAGTCTGGGGAAAAACTGTTTTTT.

The rearrangement uses TRBV18 and TRBJ1-6; tentative D call: TRBD1 (5 bases). The CDR3 is 14 residues long. CDR1 is KGHSH, CDR2 LQKENI, per germline. V was clipped by 5 bases and J by 7 bases, with 12 bases between them. The CDR3 DNA is TGTGCCAGCTCATCCGGGACGGACAATTCACCCCTCCACTTT. Its protein product is CASSSGTDNSPLHF.

The genes are TRBV28 and TRBJ2-3; TRBD2 might be the D (6 bases). This CDR3 is built from 15 residues. CDR1 and CDR2 (germline): MDHEN, SYDVKM. Trimming stripped 8 bases from V and 0 bases from J, with 15 bases between. The CDR3 sequence is CASRSGGTSTDTQYF. In DNA form, the CDR3 reads TGTGCCAGCCGCTCCGGCGGGACGAGCACAGATACGCAGTATTTT. The whole variable domain, remainder taken from reference TRBV28 and TRBJ2-3, is DVKVTQSSRYLVKRTGEKVFLECVQDMDHENMFWYRQDPGLGLRLIYFSYDVKMKEKGDIPEGYSVSREKKERFSLILESASTNQTSMYLCASRSGGTSTDTQYFGPGTRLTVL.

This chain connects TRBV19 to TRBJ1-2; D uncertain. V shed 6 bases and J shed 5 bases, with 19 bases lying between them. The V gene's germline CDR1 is LNHDA and CDR2 SQIVND (reference sequence). The CDR3 spans 15 residues. The CDR3 DNA reads TGTGCCAGTAGAAATTCTGGACCGCTTCGGTATGGCTACACCTTC. Its protein product is CASRNSGPLRYGYTF.

The rearrangement uses TRBV3-1 (or the pseudogene TRBV3-2) and TRBJ2-1; 8 bases are a match to TRBD2. The CDR3 spans 14 residues. With V trimmed by 4 bases and J by 7 bases, 6 bases remained unmatched. Germline assignment: CDR1 LGHDT and CDR2 YNNKEL (reference sequence). This CDR3 is CASSPLSGRNEQFF. The DNA for the CDR3 is TGTGCCAGCAGCCCCTTGAGCGGGAGAAATGAGCAGTTCTTC.

The chain recombines TRBV6-5 with TRBJ2-7; D ambiguous. Germline values: CDR1 MNHEY, CDR2 SVGAGI. This CDR3 contains 12 residues. Between the trimmed V and J ends, which lost 5 bases and 7 bases, there was a span of 12 bases. In nucleotides, the CDR3 is TGTGCCAGCAGTCCCCTTCGGTATGAGCAGTACTTC. This gives the protein CASSPLRYEQYF.

The chain couples TRBV19 to TRBJ1-2, with D perhaps matching TRBD1 (6 bases). The CDR3 is made up of 13 amino acids. Trimming shortened V by 3 bases and J by 5 bases, and 10 bases separated the two germline ends. Germline CDR1 reads LNHDA; CDR2 reads SQIVND (reference sequence). The CDR3 nucleotides are TGTGCCAGTAGTATGCGGCAGGGGTATGGCTACACCTTC. It yields the protein CASSMRQGYGYTF.

The chain links TRBV28 to TRBJ2-7; 12 bases line up with TRBD2. The germline gives CDR1 MDHEN, CDR2 SYDVKM. After removal of 6 bases from V and 2 bases from J, the junction contained 5 bases not matched to a gene. This CDR3 has 15 amino acids. The CDR3 DNA reads TGTGCCAGCAGGGACAGACTAGCGGGGGCCTACGAGCAGTACTTC. This codes for CASRDRLAGAYEQYF.

In this sample, this clone turned up a few times. The chain recombines TRBV11-1 with TRBJ2-4; D not resolved. The CDR3 spans 14 residues. Germline loops: CDR1 SGHAT, CDR2 FQDESV (reference sequence). Trimming stripped 4 bases from V and 0 bases from J, with 7 bases between. CDR3 in DNA: TGTGCCAGCAGCTCGTACCTAGCCAAAAACATTCAGTACTTC. Encoded protein: CASSSYLAKNIQYF. Drawing the rest from reference TRBV11-1 and TRBJ2-4, the complete variable domain is EAEVAQSPRYKITEKSQAVAFWCDPISGHATLYWYRQILGQGPELLVQFQDESVVDDSQLPKDRFSAERLKGVDSTLKIQPAELGDSAMYLCASSSYLAKNIQYFGAGTRLSVL.

The V gene is TRBV7-8, the J gene TRBJ2-2; D gene ambiguous. Germline lookup yields CDR1 SGHVS and CDR2 FQNEAQ. This CDR3 spans 12 amino acids. The germline V and J ends were trimmed by 5 bases and 5 bases, with 6 bases remaining between them. The CDR3 is CASSTITGELFF. DNA for the CDR3: TGTGCCAGCAGCACTATTACCGGGGAGCTGTTTTTT.

This clone was detected only a few times. The J gene is TRBJ2-3, the V gene TRBV3-1 (or the pseudogene TRBV3-2); no definite D call. V lost 4 bases, J lost 0 bases, and 2 bases lay in between. This CDR3 comprises 12 residues. Germline lookup yields CDR1 LGHDT and CDR2 YNNKEL (reference sequence). Here the CDR3 reads CASSPSTDTQYF. The CDR3 DNA is TGTGCCAGCAGCCCTAGCACAGATACGCAGTATTTT.

The genes are TRBV6-5 and TRBJ1-1, with D uncertain. Between the trimmed V and J ends, which lost 0 bases and 2 bases, there was a span of 13 bases. This CDR3 region has 16 residues. From germline, CDR1 is MNHEY and CDR2 SVGAGI. CDR3 nucleotides: TGTGCCAGCAGTTACTCTTCCCCAAGACCAAACACTGAAGCTTTCTTT. Protein: CASSYSSPRPNTEAFF.

This clone showed up just a few times. The chain uses TRBV11-3 and TRBJ2-7; 11 positions agree with TRBD1. After removal of 5 bases from V and 5 bases from J, the junction contained 5 bases not matched to a gene. The CDR3 has 14 residues. The V gene's germline CDR1 is SGHNT and CDR2 YENEEA. CDR3 bases: TGTGCCAGCAGCCCGGACAGGGGGCTCGACGAGCAGTACTTC. Amino acid sequence: CASSPDRGLDEQYF. Combining the CDR3 with reference TRBV11-3 and TRBJ2-7 gives the whole variable domain EAGVVQSPRYKIIEKKQPVAFWCNPISGHNTLYWYLQNLGQGPELLIRYENEEAVDDSQLPKDRFSAERLKGVDSTLKIQPAELGDSAVYLCASSPDRGLDEQYFGPGTRLTVT.

The V call is TRBV27, the J call TRBJ1-1; maybe TRBD1 (6 bases). Germline values: CDR1 MNHEY, CDR2 SMNVEV (reference sequence). V was trimmed by 5 bases and J by 4 bases, leaving 23 bases between them. The CDR3 covers 17 residues. The CDR3, as DNA: TGTGCCAGCAGTGGCCGGGGGCTTGGTAGAGGAGTCACTGAAGCTTTCTTT. This sequence encodes CASSGRGLGRGVTEAFF.

The V and J genes are TRBV19 and TRBJ2-1, with D perhaps TRBD2 (5 bases). Germline V gene lookup returns CDR1 LNHDA and CDR2 SQIVND (reference sequence). The CDR3 is 15 amino acids. Trimming removed 0 bases at V and 1 base at J, with 7 bases between. DNA for the CDR3: TGTGCCAGTAGTATAGATCGGGATTCCTACAATGAGCAGTTCTTC. Amino acid sequence: CASSIDRDSYNEQFF.

This clone was detected once. CDR3: CATSRQSGVEQYF. The DNA for the CDR3 is TGTGCCACCAGCAGACAGTCAGGGGTCGAGCAGTACTTC. The V and J genes are TRBV15 and TRBJ2-7; D is possibly TRBD1 (6 bases). Germline V gene data show CDR1 as LNHNV and CDR2 as YYDKDF (reference sequence). This CDR3 is 13 amino acids long. The V end lost 2 bases, the J end lost 6 bases, and 11 bases lay between the germline ends.

This sequence joins TRBV15 and TRBJ1-1; 7 positions match TRBD1. Germline CDR1 and CDR2: LNHNV and YYDKDF (reference sequence). Trimming at V came to 3 bases and at J to 0 bases, leaving 13 bases not matched to a gene. This CDR3 has 18 residues. CDR3 loop: CATSSTIDYRGLNTEAFF. The CDR3 nucleotides read TGTGCCACCAGCAGTACAATAGACTACAGGGGTCTGAACACTGAAGCTTTCTTT.

The J gene is TRBJ1-1, the V gene TRBV28; 7 nucleotides match TRBD1. Germline CDR1 MDHEN, CDR2 SYDVKM. With V trimmed by 3 bases and J by 8 bases, 0 bases remained unmatched. The CDR3 is made up of 11 amino acids. CDR3 sequence reads: CASSLTGEAFF. DNA of the CDR3: TGTGCCAGCAGTTTGACAGGGGAAGCTTTCTTT. Complete variable domain (other parts from reference TRBV28 and TRBJ1-1): DVKVTQSSRYLVKRTGEKVFLECVQDMDHENMFWYRQDPGLGLRLIYFSYDVKMKEKGDIPEGYSVSREKKERFSLILESASTNQTSMYLCASSLTGEAFFGQGTRLTVV.

The CDR3 bases are TGTGCCAGCAGTTTAATCGATGAGCAGTTCTTC. Its protein product is CASSLIDEQFF. The V and J genes are TRBV28 and TRBJ2-1; D uncertain. V was shortened by 2 bases and J by 8 bases, with 4 bases between the two germline ends. CDR1 is MDHEN, CDR2 SYDVKM, per germline. The CDR3 length is 11 residues. Combining the CDR3 with reference TRBV28 and TRBJ2-1 gives the whole variable domain DVKVTQSSRYLVKRTGEKVFLECVQDMDHENMFWYRQDPGLGLRLIYFSYDVKMKEKGDIPEGYSVSREKKERFSLILESASTNQTSMYLCASSLIDEQFFGPGTRLTVL.

This chain connects TRBV6-5 to TRBJ1-1; 10 bases agree with TRBD1. Per the germline V gene, CDR1 is MNHEY and CDR2 is SVGAGI. This CDR3 is built from 16 residues. The J segment lost 6 bases and the V segment lost 2 bases, leaving 9 bases of the junction unmatched. CDR3 residues: CASSYGTGAYPSEAFF. The DNA of the CDR3 is TGTGCCAGCAGTTACGGGACAGGGGCCTACCCTTCTGAAGCTTTCTTT.

V is TRBV7-9 and J is TRBJ1-6, with D possibly TRBD1 on 6 matching bases. CDR3 size: 13 residues. With 10 bases removed from V and 5 bases from J, the gap between germline ends came to 12 bases. Germline CDR1 reads SEHNR; CDR2 reads FQNEAQ (reference sequence). CDR3 nucleotides: TGTGCCATAAGGACAGACCATAATTCACCCCTCCACTTT. Amino acids: CAIRTDHNSPLHF.

This rearrangement joins TRBV7-2 to TRBJ2-1; 9 bases fit TRBD2. The CDR3 has 18 residues. CDR1 is SGHTA, CDR2 FQGNSA, per germline. Germline trimming cut 2 bases from V and 7 bases from J; bases unmatched to any gene: 15. DNA of the CDR3: TGTGCCAGCAGCTTATGGCGGGGGGGCACCGGGTACGGGAATGAGCAGTTCTTC. It is translated as CASSLWRGGTGYGNEQFF.

The J gene is TRBJ2-2, the V gene TRBV7-9; 10 nucleotides line up with TRBD2. This CDR3 has 14 amino acids. The trim removed 6 bases at V and 4 bases at J, leaving 2 bases unmatched. Germline-derived CDR1 and CDR2 are SEHNR and FQNEAQ (reference sequence). CDR3 protein: CASSRLAGTGELFF. The CDR3 bases are TGTGCCAGCAGTCGACTAGCGGGCACCGGGGAGCTGTTTTTT.

The chain uses TRBV19 and TRBJ1-1, with no clear D. Germline CDR1 is LNHDA and CDR2 is SQIVND (reference sequence). V gave up 7 bases and J gave up 3 bases, with 21 bases separating them. The CDR3 consists of 16 residues. CDR3 loop: CASMPDARAVDTEAFF. The DNA of the CDR3 is TGTGCCAGTATGCCCGATGCCCGGGCGGTTGACACTGAAGCTTTCTTT.